Included here is one T cell receptor beta chain sequence, with context. The germline CDR1 and CDR2 sequences are SGHNT and YENEEA. The CDR3 is 15 amino acids. V was trimmed by 6 bases and J by 1 base, leaving 14 bases between them. This entry is derived from a study of OX40 agonist ivuxolimab in advanced cancers. Study context: The dose-escalation group included hepatocellular carcinoma, melanoma, renal cell carcinoma and head and neck cancer.

Sequenced by immunoSEQ multiplex PCR; TCRdb stores in-frame clones only, minus some. Of roughly 70,000 clones detected, approximately 83% appear once; the ten largest clones hold approximately 0.75%. This specimen consisted of CD4+ or CD8+ T cells sorted from blood, obtained in a trial of the OX40 agonist ivuxolimab. The chain joins TRBV11-3 to TRBJ2-3, with a possible D match to TRBD1 (6 bases). This TCR was recovered from an adult with an advanced solid tumor such as melanoma, head and neck, liver or kidney cancer. The CDR3 DNA sequence: TGTGCCAGCAGTCATGGACAGACCGGCACAGATACGCAGTATTTT. Its translation: CASSHGQTGTDTQYF.